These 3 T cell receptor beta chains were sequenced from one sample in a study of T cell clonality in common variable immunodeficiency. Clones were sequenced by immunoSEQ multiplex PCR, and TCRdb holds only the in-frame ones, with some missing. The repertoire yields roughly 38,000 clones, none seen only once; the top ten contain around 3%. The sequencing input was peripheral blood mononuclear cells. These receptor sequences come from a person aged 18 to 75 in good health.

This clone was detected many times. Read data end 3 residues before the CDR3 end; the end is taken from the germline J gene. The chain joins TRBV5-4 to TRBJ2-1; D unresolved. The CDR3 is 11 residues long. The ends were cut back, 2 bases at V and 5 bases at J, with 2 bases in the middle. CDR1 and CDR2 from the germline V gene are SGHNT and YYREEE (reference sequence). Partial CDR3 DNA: TGTGCCAGCAGCTTCGACAATGAG. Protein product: CASSFDNE. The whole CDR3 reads CASSFDNEQFF.

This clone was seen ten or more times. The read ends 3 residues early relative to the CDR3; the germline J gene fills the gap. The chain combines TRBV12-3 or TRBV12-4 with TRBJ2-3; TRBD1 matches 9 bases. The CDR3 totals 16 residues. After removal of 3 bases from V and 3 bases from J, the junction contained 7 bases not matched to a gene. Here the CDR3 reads CASSLALGQGTDTQYF. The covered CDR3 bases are TGTGCCAGCAGTTTGGCCTTGGGACAGGGTACAGATACG.

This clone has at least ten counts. The sequenced CDR3 bases are TGCGCCAGCAGCTTGGTCGGGGGGCCTGGGGCCAACGTC. It yields the protein CASSLVGGPGANV. In full, the CDR3 is CASSLVGGPGANVLTF. The rearrangement uses TRBV5-1 and TRBJ2-6, with D perhaps matching TRBD2 (7 bases). The read stops 3 residues short of the end of the CDR3; the missing end is completed from the germline J gene. This CDR3 is built from 16 residues. V lost 0 bases, J lost 2 bases, and 9 bases lay in between. The germline gives CDR1 SGHRS, CDR2 YFSETQ.